This entry lists 2 T cell receptor beta chains sequenced from one sample in a study of blood T cell repertoires in COVID-19. This table comes from immunoSEQ multiplex PCR, and its TCRdb copy is limited to in-frame clones, with some not included. The sample holds 200,000 to 250,000 clones, approximately 90% seen once. Sequencing was performed on peripheral blood. These receptors originate from a man in his 70s with acute or convalescent COVID-19.

This chain joins TRBV6-5 and TRBJ1-5, with D possibly matching TRBD1 (5 bases). The germline V and J ends were trimmed by 4 bases and 3 bases, with 10 bases remaining between them. CDR3 length equals 14 residues. CDR1 MNHEY and CDR2 SVGAGI come from the germline V gene. In nucleotides, the CDR3 is TGTGCCAGCAGTTTACGGGGGTTCAATCAGCCCCAGCATTTT. Protein: CASSLRGFNQPQHF.

The chain carries TRBV7-9 and TRBJ1-1; D may be TRBD1 (6 bases). From germline, CDR1 is SEHNR and CDR2 FQNEAQ (reference sequence). The CDR3 consists of 13 residues. Trimming stripped 4 bases from V and 1 base from J, with 7 bases between. The CDR3 DNA reads TGTGCCAGCAGCTCGGGACAGAACACTGAAGCTTTCTTT. This sequence encodes CASSSGQNTEAFF.